The 26 T cell receptor beta chains presented below share a single source sample, sequenced in a study of T cell responses to AZD1222 COVID-19 vaccine. Method: immunoSEQ multiplex PCR; TCRdb's copy keeps in-frame clones and lacks some. The profile shows 70,000 or so clones, 75% to 85% of them singletons. This sample comprised peripheral blood, obtained on day 0 of MenACWY control vaccination. The receptors shown here come from an adult in good health.

Here the CDR3 DNA reads TGTGCCAGTAGTCGGGGAACAGGGGAAAATCAGCCCCAGCATTTT. This codes for CASSRGTGENQPQHF. The chain combines TRBV19 with TRBJ1-5; 7 nucleotides match TRBD1. The length of the CDR3 is 15 residues. Germline CDR1 reads LNHDA; CDR2 reads SQIVND (reference sequence). After removal of 5 bases from V and 4 bases from J, the junction contained 8 bases not matched to a gene.

The table lists this clone with a few counts. V and J are TRBV4-3 and TRBJ1-2; D is possibly TRBD1 (5 bases). This CDR3 spans 17 amino acids. The germline V gene encodes CDR1 LGHNA and CDR2 YSLEER. Trimming stripped 0 bases from V and 2 bases from J, with 16 bases between. The CDR3 sequence: CASSQDSTVGDNYGYTF. In nucleotides, the CDR3 is TGCGCCAGCAGCCAAGACAGTACCGTGGGGGACAACTATGGCTACACCTTC.

The chain has TRBV5-6 and TRBJ1-1, with D perhaps matching TRBD1 (6 bases). This CDR3 is built from 14 residues. Between the trimmed V and J ends, which lost 4 bases and 4 bases, there was a span of 14 bases. Per germline, CDR1 SGHDT and CDR2 YYEEEE. The CDR3 sequence: CASSDGGGLTEAFF. DNA for the CDR3: TGTGCCAGCAGCGACGGCGGGGGGCTCACTGAAGCTTTCTTT.

This chain uses TRBV7-9 with TRBJ1-6; 10 nucleotides agree with TRBD1. J lost 7 bases, V lost 5 bases, and 8 bases had no gene match. The CDR3 covers 16 residues. Germline CDR1 SEHNR, CDR2 FQNEAQ (reference sequence). CDR3 region: CASSPRTGGPNSPLHF. Written as DNA, the CDR3 is TGTGCCAGCAGCCCGAGGACAGGGGGGCCAAATTCACCCCTCCACTTT.

The rearrangement links TRBV7-9 to TRBJ2-1, with 7 bases identical to TRBD1. The V gene's germline CDR1 is SEHNR and CDR2 FQNEAQ (reference sequence). CDR3 length equals 14 residues. Germline trimming cut 1 base from V and 9 bases from J; bases unmatched to any gene: 6. The CDR3 region is CASSLGDSVSEQFF. For the CDR3, the DNA is TGTGCCAGCAGCTTAGGGGACAGTGTGAGTGAGCAGTTCTTC. The full variable domain, completed using reference TRBV7-9 and TRBJ2-1, is DTGVSQNPRHKITKRGQNVTFRCDPISEHNRLYWYRQTLGQGPEFLTYFQNEAQLEKSRLLSDRFSAERPKGSFSTLEIQRTEQGDSAMYLCASSLGDSVSEQFFGPGTRLTVL.

The rearrangement uses TRBV7-2 and TRBJ2-5; 8 bases are shared with TRBD1. V trimming: 2 bases; J trimming: 1 base; junction bases outside the gene matches: 3. There are 15 residues in the CDR3. The germline gives CDR1 SGHTA, CDR2 FQGNSA. CDR3 DNA sequence: TGTGCCAGCAGCTTATCAGGGGGCACCCAAGAGACCCAGTACTTC. Encoded protein: CASSLSGGTQETQYF. Together with reference TRBV7-2 and TRBJ2-5, the CDR3 gives the full variable domain: GAGVSQSPSNKVTEKGKDVELRCDPISGHTALYWYRQSLGQGLEFLIYFQGNSAPDKSGLPSDRFSAERTGGSVSTLTIQRTQQEDSAVYLCASSLSGGTQETQYFGPGTRLLVL.

The chain links TRBV5-6 to TRBJ2-7, with D perhaps matching TRBD1 (6 bases). Germline CDR1 and CDR2: SGHDT and YYEEEE. With 4 bases removed from V and 6 bases from J, the gap between germline ends came to 11 bases. The CDR3 is made up of 12 amino acids. The CDR3 nucleotides are TGTGCCAGCAGCCTACAGGGCGGCGAGCAGTACTTC. It is translated as CASSLQGGEQYF. Variable domain in full (rest from reference TRBV5-6 and TRBJ2-7): DAGVTQSPTHLIKTRGQQVTLRCSPKSGHDTVSWYQQALGQGPQFIFQYYEEEERQRGNFPDRFSGHQFPNYSSELNVNALLLGDSALYLCASSLQGGEQYFGPGTRLTVT.

The chain couples TRBV28 to TRBJ2-7; no firm D call. V was clipped by 1 base and J by 6 bases, with 4 bases between them. Germline CDR1 reads MDHEN; CDR2 reads SYDVKM. This CDR3 contains 11 residues. The DNA of the CDR3 is TGTGCCAGCAGTTTATTTGCCGAGCAGTACTTC. Translated, it gives CASSLFAEQYF.

The sample holds a few counts of this clone. The chain carries TRBV2 and TRBJ1-1, with a possible D match to TRBD1 (6 bases). This CDR3 is 14 amino acids long. The V end was cut by 7 bases, the J end by 1 base, with 13 bases between. Germline loops: CDR1 SNHLY, CDR2 FYNNEI. The CDR3 region has the DNA TGTGCCAGCAACCAACAGGGTGGGAACACTGAAGCTTTCTTT. This sequence encodes CASNQQGGNTEAFF.

CDR3 in amino acids: CASSIEGTETGELFF. The CDR3 DNA is TGTGCCAGTAGTATAGAAGGGACTGAGACCGGGGAGCTGTTTTTT. The J gene is TRBJ2-2, the V gene TRBV19; D possibly corresponds to TRBD2 (6 bases). The CDR3 sequence is 15 residues long. V was cut by 0 bases and J by 5 bases, with 10 bases left in between. Germline lookup yields CDR1 LNHDA and CDR2 SQIVND (reference sequence).

The rearrangement uses TRBV5-1 and TRBJ2-3; D not resolved. The CDR3 is made up of 12 amino acids. The V and J ends lost 4 bases and 6 bases respectively, with 9 bases between them. Germline V gene lookup returns CDR1 SGHRS and CDR2 YFSETQ. The CDR3 bases are TGCGCCAGCAGCGCGTTAGGGGATACGCAGTATTTT. Translation gives CASSALGDTQYF.

The chain uses TRBV5-1 and TRBJ2-5; 14 positions match TRBD2. This CDR3 contains 15 residues. Looked up from germline, CDR1 is SGHRS and CDR2 is YFSETQ. Trimming at V came to 3 bases and at J to 8 bases, leaving 6 bases not matched to a gene. The CDR3: CASSWGLAGVVTQYF. The CDR3 DNA reads as TGCGCCAGCAGCTGGGGACTAGCGGGGGTAGTTACCCAGTACTTC.

This clone was seen more than once but under ten times. CDR3 in amino acids: CASSQDPQSYEQYF. The CDR3 bases are TGTGCCAGCAGCCAAGATCCACAGTCCTACGAGCAGTACTTC. The chain carries TRBV3-1 (or the pseudogene TRBV3-2) and TRBJ2-7; D uncertain. V was cut by 0 bases and J by 1 base, with 7 bases left in between. The CDR3 extends over 14 amino acids. Germline V gene lookup returns CDR1 LGHDT and CDR2 YNNKEL (reference sequence).

Comments on this clone: In the same sample, other DNA sequences code for this CDR3. The J gene is TRBJ1-1, the V gene TRBV2, with 7 bases lining up with TRBD1. This CDR3 spans 13 amino acids. Looked up from germline, CDR1 is SNHLY and CDR2 is FYNNEI. Trimming at V came to 9 bases and at J to 1 base, leaving 5 bases not matched to a gene. In DNA, the CDR3 is TGTGCCAGTTCGGGACAGCCGAACACTGAAGCTTTCTTT. The encoded protein is CASSGQPNTEAFF.

The chain has TRBV10-2 and TRBJ2-7; no firm D call. V dropped 0 bases and J dropped 2 bases, with 8 bases sitting between them. Germline-derived CDR1 and CDR2 are WSHSY and SAAADI. This CDR3 has 14 amino acids. The CDR3 loop is CASSESVVAYEQYF. CDR3 nucleotide sequence: TGCGCCAGCAGTGAGTCAGTGGTAGCCTACGAGCAGTACTTC.

V usage is TRBV12-3 or TRBV12-4 and J usage is TRBJ1-1; TRBD1 matches 7 bases. This CDR3 contains 13 residues. The V gene end was trimmed by 6 bases and the J gene end by 4 bases; junction bases not matched to a gene: 5. The CDR3: CASSFGQVTEAFF. The CDR3 nucleotides are TGTGCCAGCAGCTTCGGACAGGTCACTGAAGCTTTCTTT.

This clone has at least ten counts. J is TRBJ2-2 and V is TRBV2; D remains unclear. The CDR3 extends over 15 amino acids. Germline CDR1 and CDR2: SNHLY and FYNNEI. V was clipped by 1 base and J by 5 bases, with 11 bases between them. The CDR3, as DNA: TGTGCCAGCAGTGAAGGTAGTTTCGGAACCGGGGAGCTGTTTTTT. Residues: CASSEGSFGTGELFF.

This sequence joins TRBV30 and TRBJ1-2; perhaps TRBD1 as D (5 bases). The CDR3 consists of 13 residues. Trimming shortened V by 4 bases and J by 7 bases, and 16 bases separated the two germline ends. In germline, CDR1 is GTSNPN, CDR2 SVGIG (reference sequence). This CDR3 is CAWTNRDSGGYTF. DNA of the CDR3: TGTGCCTGGACCAATCGGGACTCAGGTGGCTACACCTTC. Full variable domain (outside the CDR3, taken from reference TRBV30 and TRBJ1-2): SQTIHQWPATLVQPVGSPLSLECTVEGTSNPNLYWYRQAAGRGLQLLFYSVGIGQISSEVPQNLSASRPQDRQFILSSKKLLLSDSGFYLCAWTNRDSGGYTFGSGTRLTVV.

V gene TRBV7-9 combines with J gene TRBJ2-5, with D uncertain. CDR1 and CDR2 from the germline V gene are SEHNR and FQNEAQ (reference sequence). Trimming pared 2 bases from V and 2 bases from J, leaving 12 bases between. CDR3 length: 15 residues. The DNA for the CDR3 is TGTGCCAGCAGCTTAAGGCCGAGAGTACAAGAGACCCAGTACTTC. As protein: CASSLRPRVQETQYF. Full variable domain (outside the CDR3, taken from reference TRBV7-9 and TRBJ2-5): DTGVSQNPRHKITKRGQNVTFRCDPISEHNRLYWYRQTLGQGPEFLTYFQNEAQLEKSRLLSDRFSAERPKGSFSTLEIQRTEQGDSAMYLCASSLRPRVQETQYFGPGTRLLVL.

The chain couples TRBV7-2 to TRBJ2-7; a possible D gene is TRBD1 (5 bases). Trimming left V 5 bases short and J 6 bases short, with 11 bases between. This CDR3 contains 12 residues. Germline-derived CDR1 and CDR2 are SGHTA and FQGNSA. CDR3 DNA sequence: TGTGCCAGCAGCCTTGATAGGGGCGAGCAGTACTTC. Protein product: CASSLDRGEQYF.

The rearrangement joins TRBV24-1 to TRBJ1-5; D is perhaps TRBD1 (5 bases). V dropped 6 bases and J dropped 0 bases, with 8 bases sitting between them. The germline V gene encodes CDR1 KGHDR and CDR2 SFDVKD. The CDR3 length is 14 residues. In nucleotides, the CDR3 is TGTGCCACCAGTTCCAGGGATAGCAATCAGCCCCAGCATTTT. This translates into CATSSRDSNQPQHF.

Only one count was recorded for this clone. This chain uses TRBV6-6 with TRBJ1-2; 8 bases are a match to TRBD1. V gave up 2 bases and J gave up 7 bases; unmatched junction bases: 6. The CDR3 runs to 14 residues. Germline V gene lookup returns CDR1 MNHNY and CDR2 SVGAGI (reference sequence). CDR3 nucleotide sequence: TGTGCCAGCAGTTACCTAGGACAGGGCGTTGGCTACACCTTC. This translates into CASSYLGQGVGYTF.

The chain has TRBV19 and TRBJ2-2; D call uncertain. The V and J ends lost 0 bases and 5 bases respectively, with 7 bases between them. This CDR3 spans 14 amino acids. CDR1 is LNHDA, CDR2 SQIVND, per germline (reference sequence). Here the CDR3 DNA reads TGTGCCAGTAGTATAGATAGAAGGACCGGGGAGCTGTTTTTT. Translated, it gives CASSIDRRTGELFF.

The chain links TRBV6-2 or TRBV6-3 to TRBJ1-6, with D perhaps matching TRBD1 (6 bases). CDR1 MNHEY and CDR2 SVGEGT come from the germline V gene. CDR3 length: 14 residues. Trimming left V 6 bases short and J 6 bases short, with 12 bases between. The CDR3, as DNA: TGTGCCAGCAGCTCCGGACAGTTTAATTCACCCCTCCACTTT. It is translated as CASSSGQFNSPLHF.

This sequence joins TRBV28 and TRBJ2-2, with D maybe TRBD1 (8 bases). CDR3 length: 18 amino acids. Germline CDR1 and CDR2: MDHEN and SYDVKM. With 6 bases removed from V and 4 bases from J, the gap between germline ends came to 24 bases. CDR3 coding DNA: TGTGCCAGCAGCGGGACAGGCCTAGCGGCAGTCTCCACCGGGGAGCTGTTTTTT. Its translation: CASSGTGLAAVSTGELFF. The full variable domain, rest sourced from reference TRBV28 and TRBJ2-2, is DVKVTQSSRYLVKRTGEKVFLECVQDMDHENMFWYRQDPGLGLRLIYFSYDVKMKEKGDIPEGYSVSREKKERFSLILESASTNQTSMYLCASSGTGLAAVSTGELFFGEGSRLTVL.

The gene calls are TRBV11-2 and TRBJ1-6; the D gene is possibly TRBD1 (6 bases). Looked up from germline, CDR1 is SGHAT and CDR2 is FQNNGV. The length of the CDR3 is 14 residues. V dropped 5 bases and J dropped 10 bases, with 15 bases sitting between them. The CDR3 loop is CASSPDSFGSPLHF. The CDR3 DNA follows: TGTGCCAGCAGCCCGGACAGTTTTGGATCACCCCTCCACTTT. Together with reference TRBV11-2 and TRBJ1-6, the CDR3 gives the full variable domain: EAGVAQSPRYKIIEKRQSVAFWCNPISGHATLYWYQQILGQGPKLLIQFQNNGVVDDSQLPKDRFSAERLKGVDSTLKIQPAKLEDSAVYLCASSPDSFGSPLHFGNGTRLTVT.